Described below is a single TCR beta chain sequence and its context. The target antigen is unknown. The source of the sample is a study of T cell repertoires in cytomegalovirus infection. Across the whole study: Recently identified HLA-C-restricted CMV epitopes were used, and well-studied HLA-B-restricted CMV epitopes were used as well. Indicated by public TCR beta signatures were CMV infection and matching HLA type.

TCRdb passed the reads through MiXCR, listing each CDR3 protein once. The sample has some 800,000 distinct CDR3 sequences, 25% to 35% seen once. CDR3 length equals 15 residues. From germline, CDR1 is SGHRS and CDR2 YFSETQ. Trimming took off 3 bases at V and 7 bases at J, with 16 bases between the two ends. Study results and caveats: In two of eight donors, the top clonotype was HLA-C-restricted CMV-specific.

This TCR was recovered from a human donor in good health (CMV status not recorded). Some clones in this sample may be carry-over from other donors' samples. The specimen comprised cultured CD8+ T cells from PBMCs, sampled from culture after CMV antigen stimulation. The rearrangement uses TRBV5-1 and TRBJ2-2; D is perhaps TRBD1 or TRBD2 (6 bases each). CDR3 region: CASSSEGVVVGELFF. Written as DNA, the CDR3 is TGCGCCAGCAGCTCGGAGGGGGTCGTCGTCGGGGAGCTGTTTTTT.